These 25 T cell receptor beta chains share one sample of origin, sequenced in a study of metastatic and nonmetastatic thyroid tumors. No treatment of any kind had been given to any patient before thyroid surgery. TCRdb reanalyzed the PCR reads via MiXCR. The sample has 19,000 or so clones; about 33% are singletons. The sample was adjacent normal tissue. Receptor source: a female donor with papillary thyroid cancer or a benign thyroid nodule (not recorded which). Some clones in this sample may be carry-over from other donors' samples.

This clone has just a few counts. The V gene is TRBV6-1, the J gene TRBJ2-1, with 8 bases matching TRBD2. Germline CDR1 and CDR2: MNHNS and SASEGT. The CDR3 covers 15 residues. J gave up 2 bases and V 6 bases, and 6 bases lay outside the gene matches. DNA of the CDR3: TGTGCCAGCAGCCTAACTAGCGGAGCCTACAATGAGCAGTTCTTC. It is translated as CASSLTSGAYNEQFF.

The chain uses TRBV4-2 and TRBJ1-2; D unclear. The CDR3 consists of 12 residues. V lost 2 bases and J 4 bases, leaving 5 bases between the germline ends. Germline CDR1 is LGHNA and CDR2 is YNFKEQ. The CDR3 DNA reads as TGTGCCAGCAGCCAAAACGTCTATGGCTACACCTTC. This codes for CASSQNVYGYTF.

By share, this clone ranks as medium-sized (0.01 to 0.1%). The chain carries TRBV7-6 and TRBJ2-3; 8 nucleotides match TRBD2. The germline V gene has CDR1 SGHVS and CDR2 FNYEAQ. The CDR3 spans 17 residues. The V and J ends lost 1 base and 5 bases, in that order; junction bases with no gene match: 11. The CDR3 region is CASSLVVGGGFRDTQYF. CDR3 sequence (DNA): TGTGCCAGCAGCTTAGTGGTCGGGGGGGGTTTTAGAGATACGCAGTATTTT.

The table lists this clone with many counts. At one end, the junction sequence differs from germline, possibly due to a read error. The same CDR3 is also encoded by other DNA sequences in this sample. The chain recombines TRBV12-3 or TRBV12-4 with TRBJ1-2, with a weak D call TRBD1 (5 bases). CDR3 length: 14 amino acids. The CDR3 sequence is CASSLAMAGRGYTF. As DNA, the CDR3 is TGTGCCAGCAGCTTAGCGATGGCAGGGCGTGGCTACACCTTC.

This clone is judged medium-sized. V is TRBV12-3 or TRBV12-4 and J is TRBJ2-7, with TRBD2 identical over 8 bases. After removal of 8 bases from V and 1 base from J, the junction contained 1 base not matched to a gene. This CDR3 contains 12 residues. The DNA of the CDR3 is TGTGCCAGCGGGACTAGTTCCTACGAGCAGTACTTC. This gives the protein CASGTSSYEQYF.

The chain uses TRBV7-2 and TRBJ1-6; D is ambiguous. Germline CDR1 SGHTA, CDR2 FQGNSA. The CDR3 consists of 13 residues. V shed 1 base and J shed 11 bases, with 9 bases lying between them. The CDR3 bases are TGTGCCAGCAGCTTAGTATTGTGGGCACCCCTCCACTTT. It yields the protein CASSLVLWAPLHF.

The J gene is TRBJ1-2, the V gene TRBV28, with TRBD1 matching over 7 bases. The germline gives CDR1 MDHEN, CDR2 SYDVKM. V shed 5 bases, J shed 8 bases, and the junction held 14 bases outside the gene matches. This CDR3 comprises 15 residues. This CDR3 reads CASSQTGHRSRGYTF. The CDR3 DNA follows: TGTGCCAGCAGTCAGACAGGGCATCGTAGTAGAGGCTACACCTTC.

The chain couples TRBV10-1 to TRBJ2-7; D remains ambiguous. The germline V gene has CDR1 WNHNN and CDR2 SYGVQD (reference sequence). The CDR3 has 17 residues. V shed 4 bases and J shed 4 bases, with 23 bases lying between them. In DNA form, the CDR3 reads TGCGCCAGCAGTGTTTTTAGTCCGATCGGCACCCAATACGAGCAGTACTTC. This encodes CASSVFSPIGTQYEQYF.

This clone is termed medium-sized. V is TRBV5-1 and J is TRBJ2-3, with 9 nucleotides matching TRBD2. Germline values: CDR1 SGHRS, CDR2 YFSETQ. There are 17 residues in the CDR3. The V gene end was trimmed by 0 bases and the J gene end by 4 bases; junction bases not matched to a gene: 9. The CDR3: CASSLAAGGWTSDTQYF. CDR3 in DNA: TGCGCCAGCAGCTTGGCGGCGGGGGGGTGGACCTCAGATACGCAGTATTTT.

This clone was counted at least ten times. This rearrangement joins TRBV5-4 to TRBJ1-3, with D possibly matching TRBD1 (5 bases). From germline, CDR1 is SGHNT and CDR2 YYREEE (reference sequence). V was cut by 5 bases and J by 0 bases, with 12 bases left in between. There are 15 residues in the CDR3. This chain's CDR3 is CASSLGAYSGNTIYF. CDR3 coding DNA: TGTGCCAGCAGTCTTGGGGCCTACTCTGGAAACACCATATATTTT. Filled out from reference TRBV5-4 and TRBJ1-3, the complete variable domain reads ETGVTQSPTHLIKTRGQQVTLRCSSQSGHNTVSWYQQALGQGPQFIFQYYREEENGRGNFPPRFSGLQFPNYSSELNVNALELDDSALYLCASSLGAYSGNTIYFGEGSWLTVV.

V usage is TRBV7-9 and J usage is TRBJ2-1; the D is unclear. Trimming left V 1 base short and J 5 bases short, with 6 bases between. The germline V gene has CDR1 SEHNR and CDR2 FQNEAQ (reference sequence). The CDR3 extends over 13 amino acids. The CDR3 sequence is CASSLVGDNEQFF. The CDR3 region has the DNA TGTGCCAGCAGCTTAGTTGGAGACAATGAGCAGTTCTTC.

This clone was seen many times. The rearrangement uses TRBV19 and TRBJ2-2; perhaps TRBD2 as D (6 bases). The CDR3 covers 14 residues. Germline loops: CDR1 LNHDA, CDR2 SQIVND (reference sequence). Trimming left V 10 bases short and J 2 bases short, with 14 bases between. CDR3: CATTPDYNTGELFF. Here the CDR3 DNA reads TGTGCCACCACCCCGGACTATAACACCGGGGAGCTGTTTTTT.

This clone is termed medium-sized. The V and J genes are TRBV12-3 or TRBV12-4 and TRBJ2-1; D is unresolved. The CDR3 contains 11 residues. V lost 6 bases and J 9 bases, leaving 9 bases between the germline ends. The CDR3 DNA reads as TGTGCCAGCAGCCAGACGGGTGAGCAGTTCTTC. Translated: CASSQTGEQFF.

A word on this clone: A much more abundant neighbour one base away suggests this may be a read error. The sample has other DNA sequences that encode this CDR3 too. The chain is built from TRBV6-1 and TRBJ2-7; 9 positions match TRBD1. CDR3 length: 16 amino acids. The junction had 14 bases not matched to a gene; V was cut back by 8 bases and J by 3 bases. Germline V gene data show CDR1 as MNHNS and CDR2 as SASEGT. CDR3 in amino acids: CASGRASGQGLYEQYF. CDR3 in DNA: TGTGCCAGCGGGAGGGCCTCGGGACAGGGCCTCTACGAGCAGTACTTC.

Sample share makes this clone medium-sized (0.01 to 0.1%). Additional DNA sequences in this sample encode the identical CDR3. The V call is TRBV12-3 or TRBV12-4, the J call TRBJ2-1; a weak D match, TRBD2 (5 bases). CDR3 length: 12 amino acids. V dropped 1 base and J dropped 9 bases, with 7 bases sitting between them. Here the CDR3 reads CASSLGGFEQFF. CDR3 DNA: TGTGCCAGCAGTTTAGGAGGGTTTGAGCAGTTCTTC.

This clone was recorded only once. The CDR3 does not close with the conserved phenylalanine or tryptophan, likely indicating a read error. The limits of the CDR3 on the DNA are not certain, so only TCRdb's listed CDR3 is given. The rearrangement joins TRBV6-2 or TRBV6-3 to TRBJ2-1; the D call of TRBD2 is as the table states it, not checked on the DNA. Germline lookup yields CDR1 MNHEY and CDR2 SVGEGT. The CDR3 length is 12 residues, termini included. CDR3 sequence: CASSSVEGLFAG.

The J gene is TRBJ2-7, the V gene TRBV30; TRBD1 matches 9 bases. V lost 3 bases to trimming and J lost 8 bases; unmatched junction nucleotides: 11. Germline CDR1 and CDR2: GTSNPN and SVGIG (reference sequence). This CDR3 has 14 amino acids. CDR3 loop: CAWRGGTGRHQQYF. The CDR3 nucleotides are TGTGCCTGGAGGGGAGGGACAGGGAGGCATCAGCAGTACTTC.

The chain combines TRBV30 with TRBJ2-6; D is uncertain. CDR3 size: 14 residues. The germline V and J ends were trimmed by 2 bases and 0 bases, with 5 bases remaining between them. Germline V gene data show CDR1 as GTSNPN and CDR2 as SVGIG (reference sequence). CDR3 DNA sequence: TGTGCCTGGAGTCAAGACTCTGGGGCCAACGTCCTGACTTTC. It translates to CAWSQDSGANVLTF. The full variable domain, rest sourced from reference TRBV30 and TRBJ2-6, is SQTIHQWPATLVQPVGSPLSLECTVEGTSNPNLYWYRQAAGRGLQLLFYSVGIGQISSEVPQNLSASRPQDRQFILSSKKLLLSDSGFYLCAWSQDSGANVLTFGAGSRLTVL.

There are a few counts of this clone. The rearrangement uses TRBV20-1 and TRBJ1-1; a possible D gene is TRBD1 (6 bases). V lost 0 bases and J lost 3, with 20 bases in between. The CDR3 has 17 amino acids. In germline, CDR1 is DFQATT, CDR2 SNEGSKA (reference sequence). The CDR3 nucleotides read TGCAGTGCTAGAGATGGATTCGCCCCAGGGGAAGACACTGAAGCTTTCTTT. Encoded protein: CSARDGFAPGEDTEAFF.

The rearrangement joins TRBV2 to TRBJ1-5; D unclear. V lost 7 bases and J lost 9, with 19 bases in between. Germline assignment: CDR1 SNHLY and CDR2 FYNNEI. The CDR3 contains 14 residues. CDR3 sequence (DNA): TGTGCCAGCAAGTCCCTGACGGGCGAGGGGCCCCAGCATTTT. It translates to CASKSLTGEGPQHF.

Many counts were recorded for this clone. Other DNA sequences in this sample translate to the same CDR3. As DNA, the CDR3 is TGTGCCAGCAGCTCTACAGGGAGTAAGAATGAAAAACTGTTTTTT. Translating it yields CASSSTGSKNEKLFF. This rearrangement joins TRBV7-6 to TRBJ1-4, with D perhaps matching TRBD1 (6 bases). Deletions cut 4 bases from V and 5 bases from J, with 14 bases between. The CDR3 is 15 amino acids. Germline loops: CDR1 SGHVS, CDR2 FNYEAQ.

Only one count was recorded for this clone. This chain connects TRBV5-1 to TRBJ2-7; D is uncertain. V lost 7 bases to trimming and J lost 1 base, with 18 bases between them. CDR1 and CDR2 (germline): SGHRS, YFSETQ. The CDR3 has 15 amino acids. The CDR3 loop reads CASRFRTASSYEQYF. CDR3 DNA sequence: TGCGCCAGCCGGTTCCGGACCGCTTCTTCCTACGAGCAGTACTTC.

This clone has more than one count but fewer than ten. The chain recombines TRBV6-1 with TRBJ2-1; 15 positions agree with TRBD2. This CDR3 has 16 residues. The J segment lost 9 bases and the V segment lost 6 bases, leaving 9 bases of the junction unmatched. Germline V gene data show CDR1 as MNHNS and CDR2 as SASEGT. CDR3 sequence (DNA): TGTGCCAGCAGGGGCTTAGGGACTAGCGGGAGGAGTGAGCAGTTCTTC. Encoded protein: CASRGLGTSGRSEQFF.

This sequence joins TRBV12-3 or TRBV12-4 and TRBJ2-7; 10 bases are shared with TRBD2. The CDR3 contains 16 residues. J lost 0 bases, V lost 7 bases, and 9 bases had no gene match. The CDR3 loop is CASTLSWTSGSYEQYF. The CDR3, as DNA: TGTGCCAGCACCCTCTCTTGGACTAGCGGCTCCTACGAGCAGTACTTC.

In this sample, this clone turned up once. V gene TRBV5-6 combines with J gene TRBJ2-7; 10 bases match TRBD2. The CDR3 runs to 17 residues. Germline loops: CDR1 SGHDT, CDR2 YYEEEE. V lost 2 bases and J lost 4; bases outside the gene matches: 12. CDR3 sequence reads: CASSFLASGSIRYEQYF. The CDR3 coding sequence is TGTGCCAGCAGCTTCTTGGCTAGCGGGAGTATTAGGTACGAGCAGTACTTC.